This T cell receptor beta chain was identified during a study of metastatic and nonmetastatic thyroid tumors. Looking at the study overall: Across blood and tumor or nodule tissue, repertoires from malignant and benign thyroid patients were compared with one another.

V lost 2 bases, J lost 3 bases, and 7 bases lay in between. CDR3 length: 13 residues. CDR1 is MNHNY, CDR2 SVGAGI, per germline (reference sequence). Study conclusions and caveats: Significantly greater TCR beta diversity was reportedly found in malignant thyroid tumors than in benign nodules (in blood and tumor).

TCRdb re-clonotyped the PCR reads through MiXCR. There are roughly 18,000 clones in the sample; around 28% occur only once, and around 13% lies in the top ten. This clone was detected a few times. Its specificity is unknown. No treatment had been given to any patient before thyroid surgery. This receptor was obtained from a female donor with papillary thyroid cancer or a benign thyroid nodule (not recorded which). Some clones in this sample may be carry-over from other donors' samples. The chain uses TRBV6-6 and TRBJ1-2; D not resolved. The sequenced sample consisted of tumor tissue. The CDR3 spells CASSYGRDYGYTF. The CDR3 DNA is TGTGCCAGCAGTTACGGTAGAGACTATGGCTACACCTTC.